The 31 T cell receptor beta chains below were found in one sample sequenced in a study of T cell repertoires in cytomegalovirus infection. TCRdb reanalysed the reads using MiXCR and keeps one entry per CDR3 protein. The sample records nearly 550,000 distinct CDR3 sequences, 16% being singletons. Specimen: CD8+ T cells from PBMCs. The receptors derive from a human donor in good health (CMV status not recorded). Some clones in this sample may be carry-over from other donors' samples.

This clonotype appeared many times. The chain is built from TRBV7-9 and TRBJ2-1; 7 bases align to TRBD1. Germline loops: CDR1 SEHNR, CDR2 FQNEAQ (reference sequence). CDR3 length: 16 amino acids. V lost 1 base and J lost 5; bases outside the gene matches: 8. The CDR3 region has the DNA TGTGCCAGCAGCTTAGTCTTGGGGACAGTAAACAATGAGCAGTTCTTC. The encoded protein is CASSLVLGTVNNEQFF.

The table lists this clonotype with many counts. The chain is built from TRBV6-1 and TRBJ2-1, with D possibly being TRBD2 (6 bases). The ends were cut back, 1 base at V and 0 bases at J, with 10 bases in the middle. The CDR3 runs 16 residues. Germline V gene lookup returns CDR1 MNHNS and CDR2 SASEGT. The CDR3 is CASSEVPRDSYNEQFF. The CDR3 DNA is TGTGCCAGCAGTGAAGTGCCGCGGGACTCCTACAATGAGCAGTTCTTC.

This clonotype showed up many times. V and J are TRBV12-3 or TRBV12-4 and TRBJ2-7; D remains unclear. The CDR3 totals 14 residues. Trimming pared 2 bases from V and 7 bases from J, leaving 15 bases between. The CDR3 spells CASSLWLRPEEQYF. The CDR3 DNA reads as TGTGCCAGCAGTTTATGGCTGAGACCGGAAGAGCAGTACTTC.

This clonotype was seen ten or more times. CDR3 residues: CASSYSYGDSTGELFF. CDR3 in DNA: TGTGCCAGCAGTTACTCTTACGGGGATTCCACCGGGGAGCTGTTTTTT. The J gene is TRBJ2-2, the V gene TRBV6-5; TRBD2 is a possible D gene (5 bases). CDR3 length: 16 residues. Trimming left V 0 bases short and J 4 bases short, with 12 bases between. Per germline, CDR1 MNHEY and CDR2 SVGAGI.

This clonotype was counted many times. CDR3 loop: CASSLAHLNEQFF. The CDR3 coding sequence is TGTGCCAGCAGCTTAGCGCATCTCAATGAGCAGTTCTTC. The V and J genes are TRBV7-2 and TRBJ2-1, with D unresolved. This CDR3 has 13 residues. Germline CDR1 reads SGHTA; CDR2 reads FQGNSA. V was cut by 0 bases and J by 6 bases, with 6 bases left in between.

This sequence joins TRBV4-1 and TRBJ1-2; the match to TRBD1 covers 11 bases. The CDR3 spans 14 residues. Per germline, CDR1 MGHRA and CDR2 YSYEKL. The junction had 4 bases not matched to a gene; V was cut back by 4 bases and J by 6 bases. The CDR3 nucleotides read TGCGCCAGCAGCCTTGGACAGGGGGCAGATGGCTACACCTTC. Translating gives CASSLGQGADGYTF.

This clonotype was counted at least ten times. V usage is TRBV7-9 and J usage is TRBJ2-5; unclear D gene. CDR3 length equals 13 residues. Germline CDR1 and CDR2: SEHNR and FQNEAQ (reference sequence). V gave up 5 bases and J gave up 5 bases, with 12 bases separating them. The DNA of the CDR3 is TGTGCCAGCAGCCCGCCCCATCCCGAGACCCAGTACTTC. Encoded protein: CASSPPHPETQYF.

The chain links TRBV4-2 to TRBJ1-2, with 7 positions matching TRBD1. The CDR3 covers 16 residues. The V gene end was trimmed by 0 bases and the J gene end by 0 bases; junction bases not matched to a gene: 4. Germline CDR1 and CDR2: LGHNA and YNFKEQ. CDR3 sequence (DNA): TGTGCCAGCAGCCAAGATCCCCAGGGGGCTAACTATGGCTACACCTTC. Its translation: CASSQDPQGANYGYTF.

This clonotype was seen at least ten times. The V and J genes are TRBV4-2 and TRBJ2-3; 8 nucleotides line up with TRBD2. Germline assignment: CDR1 LGHNA and CDR2 YNFKEQ. The V and J ends lost 4 bases and 2 bases, in that order; junction bases with no gene match: 8. The CDR3 has 16 amino acids. CDR3 region: CASSRVLAGSTDTQYF. DNA for the CDR3: TGTGCCAGCAGCCGCGTGCTAGCGGGCTCCACAGATACGCAGTATTTT.

This clonotype was found a few times. One end of the junction does not line up with germline, which may come from a read error. The chain uses TRBV4-1 and TRBJ1-1; D may be TRBD1 (5 bases). Per the germline V gene, CDR1 is MGHRA and CDR2 is YSYEKL. The CDR3 runs 15 residues. CDR3 in DNA: TGTGCCAGCTACAGAACTACGGGGGGGTACACTGAAGCTTTCTTT. As protein: CASYRTTGGYTEAFF.

The chain employs TRBV28 and TRBJ2-3; possibly TRBD2 for D (5 bases). The germline V and J ends were trimmed by 3 bases and 1 base, with 26 bases remaining between them. The germline V gene has CDR1 MDHEN and CDR2 SYDVKM. The CDR3 runs 20 residues. The CDR3: CASSFPPVGSGLWGTDTQYF. The CDR3 nucleotides are TGTGCCAGCAGTTTTCCCCCCGTTGGGAGTGGTTTGTGGGGCACAGATACGCAGTATTTT.

This clonotype was picked up many times. V usage is TRBV28 and J usage is TRBJ2-6; perhaps TRBD2 as D (5 bases). Germline CDR1 is MDHEN and CDR2 is SYDVKM. V lost 3 bases and J 3 bases, leaving 21 bases between the germline ends. The CDR3 totals 19 residues. CDR3 DNA sequence: TGTGCCAGCAGTTTGGTCGCTCGGACTGCCTGGGGTGGGGCCAACGTCCTGACTTTC. The encoded protein is CASSLVARTAWGGANVLTF.

This clonotype was seen only a few times. Mismatch with germline at one junction end may stem from a read error. The V and J genes are TRBV6-6 and TRBJ2-3, with 7 bases aligning to TRBD2. Germline V CDR1 and CDR2: MNHNY, SVGAGI (reference sequence). The CDR3 is made up of 12 amino acids. The CDR3 loop reads CASSYSSSGPFF. CDR3 DNA sequence: TGTGCCAGCAGTTACTCGAGTAGCGGGCCCTTTTTT.

This clonotype showed up many times. The chain couples TRBV11-2 to TRBJ2-6, with D possibly called TRBD1 or TRBD2 (5 bases each). There are 17 residues in the CDR3. Germline V gene sequence: CDR1 SGHAT, CDR2 FQNNGV. Trimming shortened V by 5 bases and J by 1 base, and 15 bases separated the two germline ends. CDR3 region: CASSPWTGTSGANVLTF. The CDR3 DNA reads TGTGCCAGCAGCCCGTGGACCGGGACGTCTGGGGCCAACGTCCTGACTTTC.

The V gene is TRBV6-2 or TRBV6-3, the J gene TRBJ1-2; tentative D call: TRBD1 (6 bases). From germline, CDR1 is MNHEY and CDR2 SVGEGT. The CDR3 runs to 16 residues. V dropped 7 bases and J dropped 4 bases, with 22 bases sitting between them. The CDR3 protein is CASNHRVGPIGYGYTF. CDR3 DNA sequence: TGTGCCAGCAACCACAGGGTCGGGCCTATTGGCTATGGCTACACCTTC.

This clonotype has a count of ten or more. The V call is TRBV7-2, the J call TRBJ2-7; D gene unclear. The CDR3 is 11 amino acids. Trimming shortened V by 5 bases and J by 7 bases, and 9 bases separated the two germline ends. Germline V gene sequence: CDR1 SGHTA, CDR2 FQGNSA. Here the CDR3 DNA reads TGTGCCAGCAGCCCCGGACCGGAGCAGTACTTC. Translation gives CASSPGPEQYF.

The chain employs TRBV6-2 or TRBV6-3 and TRBJ1-1; a weak D match, TRBD1 (5 bases). CDR3 length: 15 amino acids. Germline CDR1 MNHEY, CDR2 SVGEGT. Trimming stripped 5 bases from V and 1 base from J, with 14 bases between. The CDR3 sequence is CASSQLGRRNTEAFF. Written as DNA, the CDR3 is TGTGCCAGCAGTCAATTGGGACGTAGGAACACTGAAGCTTTCTTT.

In this sample, this clonotype turned up many times. The chain combines TRBV7-2 with TRBJ1-6, with D unresolved. Trimming removed 5 bases from V and 0 bases from J, with 17 bases in between. From germline, CDR1 is SGHTA and CDR2 FQGNSA. The CDR3 sequence is 18 residues long. The CDR3 DNA is TGTGCCAGCAGCCCCCACACCACAGAGAGCTCCTATAATTCACCCCTCCACTTT. It is translated as CASSPHTTESSYNSPLHF. Variable domain in full (rest from reference TRBV7-2 and TRBJ1-6): GAGVSQSPSNKVTEKGKDVELRCDPISGHTALYWYRQSLGQGLEFLIYFQGNSAPDKSGLPSDRFSAERTGGSVSTLTIQRTQQEDSAVYLCASSPHTTESSYNSPLHFGNGTRLTVT.

Many counts were recorded for this clonotype. The rearrangement uses TRBV27 and TRBJ2-7; D tentatively fits TRBD1 or TRBD2 (5 bases each). Germline lookup yields CDR1 MNHEY and CDR2 SMNVEV (reference sequence). Trimming shortened V by 1 base and J by 2 bases, and 12 bases separated the two germline ends. The CDR3 length is 15 residues. The CDR3 sequence is CASSLWMGVAYEQYF. CDR3 in DNA: TGTGCCAGCAGTTTATGGATGGGGGTTGCCTACGAGCAGTACTTC.

This clonotype was seen only a few times. This sequence joins TRBV19 and TRBJ1-2; perhaps TRBD1 as D (5 bases). V was pared by 5 bases and J by 2 bases, with 18 bases between. This CDR3 comprises 16 residues. Germline-derived CDR1 and CDR2 are LNHDA and SQIVND (reference sequence). CDR3: CASSPRGPRSNYGYTF. DNA for the CDR3: TGTGCCAGTAGTCCACGGGGACCCCGATCAAACTATGGCTACACCTTC.

Of note for this clonotype: The CDR3 end shows no conserved phenylalanine or tryptophan, and so a read error is likely. V usage is TRBV27 and J usage is TRBJ2-5, with TRBD2 identical over 9 bases. The V gene's germline CDR1 is MNHEY and CDR2 SMNVEV (reference sequence). The CDR3 loop spans 17 amino acids. The ends lost 0 bases at V and 1 base at J; junction bases unmatched: 6. CDR3: CASSLSNSGGLQETQYL. Written as DNA, the CDR3 is TGTGCCAGCAGTTTATCGAATAGCGGGGGACTCCAAGAGACCCAGTACTTA.

This clonotype has a count of ten or more. CDR3 DNA sequence: TGTGCCAGCAGCTTACTGGTGGCCTCGGCCAATGAGCAGTTCTTC. This translates into CASSLLVASANEQFF. This chain links TRBV7-6 with TRBJ2-1, with no clear D. The V and J ends lost 2 bases and 6 bases respectively, with 14 bases between them. CDR1 and CDR2 (germline): SGHVS, FNYEAQ. This CDR3 has 15 residues.

The chain links TRBV5-4 to TRBJ1-4, with D perhaps TRBD1 (5 bases). The germline V and J ends were trimmed by 0 bases and 8 bases, with 11 bases remaining between them. The CDR3 covers 14 residues. Per the germline V gene, CDR1 is SGHNT and CDR2 is YYREEE (reference sequence). The CDR3 sequence: CASSLDGGGEKLFF. DNA for the CDR3: TGTGCCAGCAGCTTGGATGGGGGTGGCGAAAAACTGTTTTTT.

This clonotype was recorded many times. The V gene is TRBV7-9, the J gene TRBJ2-3; D is unclear. CDR1 is SEHNR, CDR2 FQNEAQ, per germline (reference sequence). Trimming pared 8 bases from V and 3 bases from J, leaving 3 bases between. The length of the CDR3 is 10 residues. The CDR3 loop is CASGTDTQYF. CDR3 DNA: TGTGCCAGCGGTACAGATACGCAGTATTTT.

This clonotype was counted many times. This rearrangement joins TRBV19 to TRBJ1-2; D is ambiguous. There are 11 residues in the CDR3. V was trimmed by 11 bases and J by 3 bases, leaving 10 bases between them. Germline V gene sequence: CDR1 LNHDA, CDR2 SQIVND (reference sequence). For the CDR3, the DNA is TGTGCCTCGCACGGATACTATGGCTACACCTTC. Translating gives CASHGYYGYTF.

This clonotype has a count of ten or more. The chain combines TRBV2 with TRBJ1-5; TRBD1 is a possible D gene (5 bases). Between the trimmed V and J ends, which lost 8 bases and 6 bases, there was a span of 17 bases. The CDR3 length is 14 residues. CDR1 and CDR2 (germline): SNHLY, FYNNEI. The CDR3 sequence is CASRERGRGQPQHF. In nucleotides, the CDR3 is TGTGCCAGCCGCGAGAGGGGAAGGGGTCAGCCCCAGCATTTT.

Many counts were recorded for this clonotype. CDR3 sequence reads: CASSFSGMSTDTQYF. As DNA, the CDR3 is TGTGCCAGCAGCTTTAGCGGGATGAGCACAGATACGCAGTATTTT. V is TRBV6-2 or TRBV6-3 and J is TRBJ2-3, with 8 bases lining up with TRBD2. Germline CDR1 MNHEY, CDR2 SVGEGT. This CDR3 has 15 amino acids. The trim removed 6 bases at V and 0 bases at J, leaving 5 bases unmatched.

In this sample, this clonotype turned up many times. The rearrangement links TRBV27 to TRBJ2-1, with D unresolved. V was shortened by 8 bases and J by 1 base, with 12 bases between the two germline ends. CDR3 length equals 14 residues. The germline CDR1 and CDR2 sequences are MNHEY and SMNVEV (reference sequence). CDR3 residues: CASRGRRSYNEQFF. CDR3 sequence (DNA): TGTGCCAGCCGAGGACGAAGGTCCTACAATGAGCAGTTCTTC.

This clonotype was observed a few times. The rearrangement joins TRBV6-6 to TRBJ2-7; 8 positions match TRBD2. V lost 7 bases, J lost 5 bases, and 10 bases stayed unmatched. The CDR3 is made up of 14 amino acids. Germline values: CDR1 MNHNY, CDR2 SVGAGI (reference sequence). This CDR3 reads CASKAGGVVHEQYF. Written as DNA, the CDR3 is TGTGCCAGCAAGGCGGGGGGCGTGGTCCACGAGCAGTACTTC.

This sequence joins TRBV7-6 and TRBJ2-5, with 9 nucleotides matching TRBD1. The CDR3 runs 15 residues. With V trimmed by 4 bases and J by 5 bases, 8 bases remained unmatched. The germline V gene has CDR1 SGHVS and CDR2 FNYEAQ. The CDR3 DNA reads TGTGCCAGCAGCTCAGGCCCCGGGACAGGGGAGACCCAGTACTTC. It translates to CASSSGPGTGETQYF.

The table lists this clonotype with many counts. V gene TRBV28 combines with J gene TRBJ1-1; D unresolved. The V end was cut by 4 bases, the J end by 0 bases, with 9 bases between. CDR3 length: 14 amino acids. Germline V gene sequence: CDR1 MDHEN, CDR2 SYDVKM. CDR3 protein: CASSSLIMNTEAFF. In nucleotides, the CDR3 is TGTGCCAGCAGTTCCTTGATCATGAACACTGAAGCTTTCTTT.